The rows below give T cell receptor beta chains drawn from one sample of a study of OX40 agonist ivuxolimab in advanced cancers. Measured with immunoSEQ multiplex PCR; TCRdb has only the in-frame clones, and not every one. The sample consists of approximately 63,000 clones, 86% of them appearing once. The starting material was CD4+ or CD8+ T cells sorted from blood, obtained in a trial of the OX40 agonist ivuxolimab. Source of these receptors: an adult with an advanced solid tumor such as melanoma, head and neck, liver or kidney cancer. Each CDR3 is given with its conserved first and last residue. The D gene is left open where the match is weak. Where a row states a size, it is once, few, many or the class of an expanded clone; other rows omit it.

TRBV7-9	-	TRBJ2-3	-	TGTGCCAGCAGCCGTGGGGGGGGGCGCGGCACAGATACGCAGTATTTT	CASSRGGGRGTDTQYF
TRBV5-6	few	TRBJ2-7	TRBD2	TGTGCCAGCAGCTTGTTTAGTGCGGGAGGGCTACCCTACGAGCAGTACTTC	CASSLFSAGGLPYEQYF
TRBV30	-	TRBJ1-6	-	TGTGCCTGGAGTGTAGCGGGTGGCTTAGGAACACCCCTCCACTTT	CAWSVAGGLGTPLHF
TRBV5-1	-	TRBJ2-1	-	TGCGCCAGCAGCACGGGACGGGCGAGCGGCGGCGCCTACAATGAGCAGTTCTTC	CASSTGRASGGAYNEQFF
TRBV5-5	-	TRBJ1-5	TRBD1	TGTGCCAGCAGCTTGAAAGGGGGCGTTCAGCCCCAGCATTTT	CASSLKGGVQPQHF
TRBV11-2	-	TRBJ2-7	TRBD1	TGTGCCAGCAACGCTATGACAGGGTCCTACGAGCAGTACTTC	CASNAMTGSYEQYF
TRBV29-1	once	TRBJ2-2	-	TGCAGCGTTAGCGGACAGAAGACTACCACCGGGGAGCTGTTTTTT	CSVSGQKTTTGELFF
TRBV7-2	-	TRBJ2-3	TRBD2	TGTGCCAGCAGCCCCTGGACTAGCGGCACAGATACGCAGTATTTT	CASSPWTSGTDTQYF
TRBV30	-	TRBJ2-1	-	TGTGCCTGGAGTTACACGACCAATGAGCAGTTCTTC	CAWSYTTNEQFF
TRBV5-1	-	TRBJ1-1	-	TGCGCCAGCAGCTTGACAGGGCCACAAGGGGTTGAAGCTTTCTTT	CASSLTGPQGVEAFF
TRBV6-5	-	TRBJ2-3	TRBD2	TGTGCCAGCAGATTCGGGACTACCAGCACAGATACGCAGTATTTT	CASRFGTTSTDTQYF
TRBV27	-	TRBJ2-7	-	TGTGCCAGCAGTGAACAGAATTCCTACGAGCAGTACTTC	CASSEQNSYEQYF
TRBV10-2	-	TRBJ1-5	-	TGCGCCAGCAGTGAAGCCTTACAGCCCCAGCATTTT	CASSEALQPQHF
TRBV7-2	-	TRBJ1-5	-	TGTGCCAGCAGCCACTCCTCGGGGGATCAGCCCCAGCATTTT	CASSHSSGDQPQHF
TRBV7-9	-	TRBJ2-3	-	TGTGCCAGCAGCTTAGCGAGCACAGATACGCAGTATTTT	CASSLASTDTQYF
TRBV29-1	-	TRBJ2-1	TRBD2	TGCAGCGCCCCGGATAGGACTAGCGGGACATACAATGAGCAGTTCTTC	CSAPDRTSGTYNEQFF
TRBV28	-	TRBJ1-5	TRBD1	TGTGCCAGCGGAACAGGGGGATTGAGCAATCAGCCCCAGCATTTT	CASGTGGLSNQPQHF
TRBV28	-	TRBJ2-7	TRBD2	TGTGCCAGCAGTCCGCAGCCAGGACTAGCGGGGTCCTACGAGCAGTACTTC	CASSPQPGLAGSYEQYF
TRBV4-2	-	TRBJ2-5	-	TGTGCCAGCAGCCGACAGCTCCAAGAGACCCAGTACTTC	CASSRQLQETQYF
TRBV13	-	TRBJ2-7	-	TGTGCCAGCCAGCTCGGCGGGTTCTCCTACGAGCAGTACTTC	CASQLGGFSYEQYF
TRBV5-1	-	TRBJ2-7	TRBD2	TGCGCCAGCAGAACTCTAGCGGGAGAGGACGAGCAGTACTTC	CASRTLAGEDEQYF
TRBV28	-	TRBJ2-5	-	TGTGCCACCCACAGAGGGGATAGGGAGACCCAGTACTTC	CATHRGDRETQYF
TRBV5-1	few	TRBJ2-4	TRBD2	TGCGCCAGCAGCTTGGCGCCGGGAGGTGAAAACATTCAGTACTTC	CASSLAPGGENIQYF
TRBV4-2	-	TRBJ2-6	-	TGTGCCAGCAGCCAAGGTGACTCTGGGGCCAACGTCCTGACTTTC	CASSQGDSGANVLTF
TRBV2	-	TRBJ1-4	-	TGTGCCAGCAGCCGCGGACTTGGGGAAAAACTGTTTTTT	CASSRGLGEKLFF
TRBV9	once	TRBJ1-2	TRBD1	TGTGCCAGCAGCTCGGGACAGCCAGGGAGCTATGGCTACACCTTC	CASSSGQPGSYGYTF
TRBV4-2	-	TRBJ2-1	TRBD1	TGTGCCAGCAGCCAAGAACCCATCAGATGGGACAGGAACCACAATGAGCAGTTCTTC	CASSQEPIRWDRNHNEQFF
TRBV23-1	-	TRBJ2-5	-	TGCGCCAGCAGTCAAGGGAGCCAAGAGACCCAGTACTTC	CASSQGSQETQYF
TRBV9	-	TRBJ2-1	TRBD2	TGTGCCAGCAAACCGGGACTAGCGGCCCCGAGCTCCTACAATGAGCAGTTCTTC	CASKPGLAAPSSYNEQFF
TRBV28	-	TRBJ2-6	-	TGTGCCAGCAGTGGAGCAGGGGCTCCCCACTCTGGGGCCAACGTCCTGACTTTC	CASSGAGAPHSGANVLTF
TRBV6-5	-	TRBJ1-1	TRBD1	TGTGCCAGCAGTTACTCACAGGGGGCCAGGGCTGAAGCTTTCTTT	CASSYSQGARAEAFF
TRBV19	-	TRBJ2-1	TRBD2	TGTGCCAGTAAGGGACTAGGGCTCAATGAGCAGTTCTTC	CASKGLGLNEQFF
TRBV5-4	-	TRBJ1-4	-	TGTGCCAGCAGCTTGGAGGTGGGGGAAAAACTGTTTTTT	CASSLEVGEKLFF
TRBV7-2	-	TRBJ2-2	TRBD2	TGTGCCAGCAGACCGACTAGCTACACCGGGGAGCTGTTTTTT	CASRPTSYTGELFF
TRBV7-2	-	TRBJ2-7	TRBD2	TGTGCCAGCAGCTTTAGCGGGATCTTCCACGAGCAGTACTTC	CASSFSGIFHEQYF
TRBV6-5	once	TRBJ1-4	-	TGTGCCAGCAGGGGGTCCACTAATGAAAAACTGTTTTTT	CASRGSTNEKLFF
TRBV11-2	once	TRBJ2-7	-	TGTGCCAGCAGCTCCACAGGTGGTCCGTACGAGCAGTACTTC	CASSSTGGPYEQYF
TRBV6-5	once	TRBJ2-1	TRBD2	TGTGCCAGCACGCGGGGGAGCTCCTACAATGAGCAGTTCTTC	CASTRGSSYNEQFF
TRBV2	-	TRBJ2-1	TRBD2	TGTGCCAGCAGTGTGCAGATAGCGGGAGTAGGGAATGAGCAGTTCTTC	CASSVQIAGVGNEQFF
TRBV10-3	-	TRBJ1-2	-	TGTGCCATCAGTGGCGATGGGGCAGGGGGCTACACCTTC	CAISGDGAGGYTF
TRBV18	-	TRBJ2-2	-	TGTGCCAGCTCCCTCGACAGCAACACCGGGGAGCTGTTTTTT	CASSLDSNTGELFF
TRBV19	-	TRBJ1-4	TRBD1	TGTGCCAGTAGTGAGGACAGGGGAGAAAAACTGTTTTTT	CASSEDRGEKLFF
TRBV28	-	TRBJ2-7	-	TGTGCCAGCAGTTTGCGGGGTGGTGAGCAGTACTTC	CASSLRGGEQYF
TRBV5-1	few	TRBJ1-2	TRBD1	TGCGCCAGCAGCCTCGGGACAGAACGTAGCTACACCTTC	CASSLGTERSYTF
TRBV28	-	TRBJ1-5	-	TGTGCCAGCAGCCCCGGGGCCTATTATAGCAATCAGCCCCAGCATTTT	CASSPGAYYSNQPQHF
TRBV14	-	TRBJ1-2	TRBD1	TGTGCCAGCAGCCCGGGACAGGGGTACGGCTACACCTTC	CASSPGQGYGYTF
TRBV25-1	-	TRBJ2-1	TRBD2	TGTGCCAGCAGTGGGGCTAGCGGGATGGACAATGAGCAGTTCTTC	CASSGASGMDNEQFF
TRBV6-5	once	TRBJ2-3	TRBD1	TGTGCCAGCACAAAACAGGGGGCAAGCACAGATACGCAGTATTTT	CASTKQGASTDTQYF
TRBV5-1	few	TRBJ2-3	-	TGCGCCAGCAGCGCCGGGAGCACTAGTATCTCGGATACGCAGTATTTT	CASSAGSTSISDTQYF
TRBV18	-	TRBJ2-5	-	TGTGCCAGCTCACCGGATAGGGCTCAAGAGACCCAGTACTTC	CASSPDRAQETQYF
TRBV28	-	TRBJ2-1	TRBD1	TGTGCCAGCAGTCGACAGGGGATAAACTACAATGAGCAGTTCTTC	CASSRQGINYNEQFF
TRBV18	-	TRBJ2-5	TRBD1	TGTGCCAGCTCACCACTGACAGGGCGTTCGGAGACCCAGTACTTC	CASSPLTGRSETQYF
TRBV28	-	TRBJ2-7	TRBD1	TGTGCCAGCAGTTTCCCGGGACAGGGTCCCTACGAGCAGTACTTC	CASSFPGQGPYEQYF
TRBV6-5	-	TRBJ2-3	TRBD2	TGTGCCAGCAGTCAGAGACTAGCAACAGATACGCAGTATTTT	CASSQRLATDTQYF
TRBV2	-	TRBJ2-5	-	TGTGCCAGCGGGAGAACACAAGAGACCCAGTACTTC	CASGRTQETQYF
TRBV7-6	-	TRBJ1-2	-	TGTGCCAGCAGCTCGGTGGGCGGGGGCGGCTACACCTTC	CASSSVGGGGYTF
TRBV5-1	-	TRBJ2-1	-	TGCGCCAGCAGCTTGATGTTGGGGGGCAATGAGCAGTTCTTC	CASSLMLGGNEQFF